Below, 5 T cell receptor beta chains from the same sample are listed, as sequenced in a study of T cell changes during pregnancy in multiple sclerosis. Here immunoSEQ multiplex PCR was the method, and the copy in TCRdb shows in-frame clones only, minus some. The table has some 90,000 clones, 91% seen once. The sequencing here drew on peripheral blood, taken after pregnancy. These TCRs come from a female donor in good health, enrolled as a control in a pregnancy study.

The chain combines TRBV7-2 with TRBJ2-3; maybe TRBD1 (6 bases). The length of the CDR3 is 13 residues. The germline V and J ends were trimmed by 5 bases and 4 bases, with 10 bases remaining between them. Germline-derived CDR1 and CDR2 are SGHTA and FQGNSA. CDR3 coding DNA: TGTGCCAGCAGCCCCCCAGGGGCAGATACGCAGTATTTT. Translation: CASSPPGADTQYF.

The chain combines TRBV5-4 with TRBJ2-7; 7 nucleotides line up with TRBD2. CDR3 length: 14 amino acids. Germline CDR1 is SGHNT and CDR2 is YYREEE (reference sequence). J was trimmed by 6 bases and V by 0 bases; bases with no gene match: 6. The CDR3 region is CASSLASGRGEQYF. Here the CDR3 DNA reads TGTGCCAGCAGCTTGGCCTCAGGGAGGGGCGAGCAGTACTTC.

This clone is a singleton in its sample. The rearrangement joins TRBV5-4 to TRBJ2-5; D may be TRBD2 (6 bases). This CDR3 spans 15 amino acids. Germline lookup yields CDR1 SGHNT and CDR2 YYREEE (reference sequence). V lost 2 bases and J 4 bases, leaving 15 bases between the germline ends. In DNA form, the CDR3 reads TGTGCCAGCAGCTTTTTGGGAGTCGGGGGAGAGACCCAGTACTTC. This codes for CASSFLGVGGETQYF.

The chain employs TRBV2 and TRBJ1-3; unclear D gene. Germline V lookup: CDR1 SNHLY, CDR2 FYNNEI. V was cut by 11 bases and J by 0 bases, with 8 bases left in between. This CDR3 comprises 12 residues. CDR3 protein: CAHSNSGNTIYF. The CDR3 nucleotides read TGTGCCCATTCTAACTCTGGAAACACCATATATTTT. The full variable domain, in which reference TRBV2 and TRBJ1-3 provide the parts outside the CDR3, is EPEVTQTPSHQVTQMGQEVILRCVPISNHLYFYWYRQILGQKVEFLVSFYNNEISEKSEIFDDQFSVERPDGSNFTLKIRSTKLEDSAMYFCAHSNSGNTIYFGEGSWLTVV.

The CDR3 spells CASTQAATGNTEAFF. In DNA, the CDR3 is TGTGCCAGCACCCAAGCCGCGACAGGGAACACTGAAGCTTTCTTT. This sequence joins TRBV28 and TRBJ1-1; tentative D call: TRBD1 (6 bases). The CDR3 spans 15 residues. The V end lost 7 bases, the J end lost 1 base, and 16 bases lay between the germline ends. Germline values: CDR1 MDHEN, CDR2 SYDVKM. Looking up the rest from reference TRBV28 and TRBJ1-1 gives the full variable domain: DVKVTQSSRYLVKRTGEKVFLECVQDMDHENMFWYRQDPGLGLRLIYFSYDVKMKEKGDIPEGYSVSREKKERFSLILESASTNQTSMYLCASTQAATGNTEAFFGQGTRLTVV.